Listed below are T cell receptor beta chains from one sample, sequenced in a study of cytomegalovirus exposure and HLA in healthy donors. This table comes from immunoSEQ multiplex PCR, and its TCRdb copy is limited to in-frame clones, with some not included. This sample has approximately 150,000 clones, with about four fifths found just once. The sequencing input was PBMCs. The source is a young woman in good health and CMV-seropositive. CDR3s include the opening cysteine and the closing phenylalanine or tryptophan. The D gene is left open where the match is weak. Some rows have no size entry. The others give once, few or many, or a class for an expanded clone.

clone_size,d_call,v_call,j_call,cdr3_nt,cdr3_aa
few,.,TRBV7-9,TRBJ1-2,TGTGCCAGCAGCTTAGTGACAGTAAACTATGGCTACACCTTC,CASSLVTVNYGYTF
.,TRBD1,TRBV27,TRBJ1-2,TGTGCCAGCAGGCCCAAGGACAGGGGCTGGGGCTACACCTTC,CASRPKDRGWGYTF
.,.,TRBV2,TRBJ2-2,TGTGCCAGCAGTGGTGATGTGGGGGCGGTTAGAACCGGGGAGCTGTTTTTT,CASSGDVGAVRTGELFF
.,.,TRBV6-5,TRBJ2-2,TGTGCCAGCAGTTACCTGCGGGCCGGGGAGCTGTTTTTT,CASSYLRAGELFF
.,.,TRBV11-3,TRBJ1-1,TGTGCCAGCAGCTTAGGAGGGAACACTGAAGCTTTCTTT,CASSLGGNTEAFF
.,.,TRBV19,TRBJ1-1,TGTGCCAGTAGTATAGATCCGGGGGGGCTTAGCACTGAAGCTTTCTTT,CASSIDPGGLSTEAFF
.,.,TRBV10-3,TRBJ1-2,TGTGCCATCAGTGAGCCCATCGACAGGATTGACTATGGCTACACCTTC,CAISEPIDRIDYGYTF
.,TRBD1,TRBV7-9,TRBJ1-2,TGTGCCAGCAGCTTAGCGGACAGGGGAGGTGGCTACACCTTC,CASSLADRGGGYTF
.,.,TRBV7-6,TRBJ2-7,TGTGCCAGCAGCTTGGCTGGTAGCGGCACCTACGAGCAGTACTTC,CASSLAGSGTYEQYF
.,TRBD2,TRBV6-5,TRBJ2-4,TGTGCCAGCAGTTACGGAATAGCGGGGGCCAAAAACATTCAGTACTTC,CASSYGIAGAKNIQYF
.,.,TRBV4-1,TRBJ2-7,TGCGCCAGCAGCCAAGCTAACATAGTAGGACAGTTCACCTACGAGCAGTACTTC,CASSQANIVGQFTYEQYF